These 32 T cell receptor beta chains came from one sample sequenced in a study of blood T cell repertoires in COVID-19. Data came from immunoSEQ multiplex PCR; TCRdb stores just in-frame clones and leaves some out. The table includes 350,000 or so clones, more than 75% detected once. Sequenced sample: PBMCs or T cells enriched from blood (not recorded which). Source of these receptors: a woman in her thirties who had recovered from COVID-19.

V usage is TRBV27 and J usage is TRBJ1-1; D is ambiguous. V dropped 8 bases and J dropped 4 bases, with 11 bases sitting between them. The V gene's germline CDR1 is MNHEY and CDR2 SMNVEV (reference sequence). The CDR3 is 12 amino acids. The chain's CDR3 is CASQMAGTEAFF. DNA of the CDR3: TGTGCCAGCCAGATGGCTGGCACTGAAGCTTTCTTT.

The table lists this clone with a few counts. This chain uses TRBV7-8 with TRBJ1-6; no clear D. The CDR3 spans 18 residues. Germline loops: CDR1 SGHVS, CDR2 FQNEAQ. V dropped 4 bases and J dropped 0 bases, with 16 bases sitting between them. CDR3 protein: CASSSRAVGSSYNSPLHF. The CDR3 DNA follows: TGTGCCAGCAGCTCTAGAGCTGTCGGGAGCTCCTATAATTCACCCCTCCACTTT.

The chain links TRBV10-2 to TRBJ1-1; D not resolved. CDR1 is WSHSY, CDR2 SAAADI, per germline. The CDR3 spans 14 residues. V was cut by 5 bases and J by 4 bases, with 14 bases left in between. In DNA form, the CDR3 reads TGCGCCAGCAGTATTACGAGGGATGGCACTGAAGCTTTCTTT. This gives the protein CASSITRDGTEAFF.

The CDR3 loop reads CASSGTLGTVYTF. The DNA for the CDR3 is TGCGCCAGCAGCGGAACGCTGGGGACAGTCTACACCTTC. The chain recombines TRBV5-1 with TRBJ1-2; 7 nucleotides agree with TRBD1. Germline assignment: CDR1 SGHRS and CDR2 YFSETQ. The CDR3 runs to 13 residues. Unmatched junction bases numbered 10, after V lost 4 bases and J lost 10 bases. The full variable domain, rest sourced from reference TRBV5-1 and TRBJ1-2, is KAGVTQTPRYLIKTRGQQVTLSCSPISGHRSVSWYQQTPGQGLQFLFEYFSETQRNKGNFPGRFSGRQFSNSRSEMNVSTLELGDSALYLCASSGTLGTVYTFGSGTRLTVV.

The chain is built from TRBV3-1 (or the pseudogene TRBV3-2) and TRBJ2-1; 8 positions match TRBD2. Per the germline V gene, CDR1 is LGHDT and CDR2 is YNNKEL (reference sequence). V lost 2 bases, J lost 7 bases, and 16 bases stayed unmatched. This CDR3 spans 18 amino acids. CDR3 region: CASSQTLGLASRRNEQFF. In DNA, the CDR3 is TGTGCCAGCAGCCAAACTCTAGGACTAGCCTCAAGGAGGAATGAGCAGTTCTTC.

J is TRBJ1-6 and V is TRBV6-1; no definite D call. The CDR3 totals 14 residues. Between the trimmed V and J ends, which lost 3 bases and 6 bases, there was a span of 9 bases. Germline CDR1 reads MNHNS; CDR2 reads SASEGT. The CDR3 nucleotides read TGTGCCAGCAGTGATTGGGCAGTTAATTCACCCCTCCACTTT. Protein: CASSDWAVNSPLHF.

The V gene is TRBV5-1, the J gene TRBJ1-4; maybe TRBD1 (5 bases). CDR1 and CDR2 (germline): SGHRS, YFSETQ. The CDR3 is 14 residues long. V gave up 4 bases and J gave up 1 base, with 8 bases separating them. The CDR3 DNA reads as TGCGCCAGCAGCCGACAGAGAACTAATGAAAAACTGTTTTTT. Amino acid sequence: CASSRQRTNEKLFF.

The rearrangement joins TRBV7-2 to TRBJ1-2; 8 bases are shared with TRBD1. J lost 3 bases, V lost 5 bases, and 11 bases had no gene match. This CDR3 region has 16 residues. Germline assignment: CDR1 SGHTA and CDR2 FQGNSA. The CDR3 sequence: CASSPPGDRHYYGYTF. Written as DNA, the CDR3 is TGTGCCAGCAGCCCCCCCGGGGACAGGCACTACTATGGCTACACCTTC.

CDR3 sequence reads: CASRRTGAGELFF. The CDR3 bases are TGCGCCAGCAGGCGGACGGGAGCCGGGGAGCTGTTTTTT. The chain links TRBV4-1 to TRBJ2-2, with D perhaps TRBD2 (6 bases). The CDR3 spans 13 residues. V was cut by 6 bases and J by 6 bases, with 11 bases left in between. In germline, CDR1 is MGHRA, CDR2 YSYEKL.

The chain links TRBV18 to TRBJ2-5, with TRBD1 as a possible D gene (5 bases). V was trimmed by 3 bases and J by 2 bases, leaving 13 bases between them. The CDR3 spans 15 residues. CDR1 and CDR2 from the germline V gene are KGHSH and LQKENI. Written as DNA, the CDR3 is TGTGCCAGCTCACCGGTCTCAGGGATTCAAGAGACCCAGTACTTC. Its translation is CASSPVSGIQETQYF.

The CDR3 region is CASSPTSGDQPQHF. The CDR3 nucleotides read TGCGCCAGCAGCCCCACTTCGGGGGATCAGCCCCAGCATTTT. The chain uses TRBV5-1 and TRBJ1-5; perhaps TRBD1 as D (5 bases). The CDR3 spans 14 residues. The germline CDR1 and CDR2 sequences are SGHRS and YFSETQ. V lost 4 bases and J 5 bases, leaving 13 bases between the germline ends.

The rearrangement uses TRBV4-3 and TRBJ1-2; D possibly corresponds to TRBD1 (5 bases). Trimming shortened V by 1 base and J by 3 bases, and 9 bases separated the two germline ends. This CDR3 is built from 14 residues. Germline lookup yields CDR1 LGHNA and CDR2 YSLEER. In nucleotides, the CDR3 is TGCGCCAGCAGCCAAGTTGCGGGGGACTATGGCTACACCTTC. Amino acids: CASSQVAGDYGYTF.

The chain combines TRBV25-1 with TRBJ2-5; tentative D call: TRBD2 (6 bases). Germline CDR1 and CDR2: MGHDK and SYGVNS. This CDR3 spans 13 amino acids. The V end lost 2 bases, the J end lost 5 bases, and 9 bases lay between the germline ends. In DNA, the CDR3 is TGTGCCAGCAGTGAAGTGGCGGGGGAGACCCAGTACTTC. Translated: CASSEVAGETQYF.

The chain has TRBV2 and TRBJ1-5, with 8 bases lining up with TRBD1. V dropped 8 bases and J dropped 2; count of bases not matched to a gene: 5. Germline CDR1 reads SNHLY; CDR2 reads FYNNEI. The CDR3 contains 14 residues. This chain's CDR3 is CASGGQGGNQPQHF. In DNA, the CDR3 is TGTGCCAGCGGCGGACAGGGCGGCAATCAGCCCCAGCATTTT.

The V and J genes are TRBV2 and TRBJ2-5; TRBD1 might be the D (6 bases). The CDR3 loop spans 12 amino acids. From germline, CDR1 is SNHLY and CDR2 FYNNEI. V was pared by 11 bases and J by 0 bases, with 10 bases between. The CDR3 sequence: CAGRTDQETQYF. CDR3 sequence (DNA): TGTGCCGGACGGACAGACCAAGAGACCCAGTACTTC.

This chain links TRBV6-6 with TRBJ1-6, with 10 positions matching TRBD1. Per germline, CDR1 MNHNY and CDR2 SVGAGI (reference sequence). CDR3 size: 16 residues. Losses at the gene ends were 5 bases for V and 12 bases for J; bases not matched to a gene: 13. For the CDR3, the DNA is TGTGCCAGCAGTGCCCTACCCCCGGGACAGGGGTTACCCCTCCACTTT. It codes for CASSALPPGQGLPLHF.

The rearrangement joins TRBV7-8 to TRBJ2-1; D ambiguous. V was shortened by 3 bases and J by 0 bases, with 12 bases between the two germline ends. The CDR3 extends over 16 amino acids. Per germline, CDR1 SGHVS and CDR2 FQNEAQ. The CDR3 coding sequence is TGTGCCAGCAGCTTTCCCCCATGGAGCTCCTACAATGAGCAGTTCTTC. The encoded protein is CASSFPPWSSYNEQFF.

This clone was picked up one time. The V gene is TRBV5-1, the J gene TRBJ2-7; 9 bases line up with TRBD1. Germline assignment: CDR1 SGHRS and CDR2 YFSETQ. CDR3 length equals 16 residues. With 3 bases clipped from V and 5 bases from J, the junction kept 12 bases outside the gene matches. CDR3 region: CASSSTTGGGFDEQYF. In nucleotides, the CDR3 is TGCGCCAGCAGCTCCACAACAGGGGGCGGGTTTGACGAGCAGTACTTC. Full variable domain (missing parts from reference TRBV5-1 and TRBJ2-7): KAGVTQTPRYLIKTRGQQVTLSCSPISGHRSVSWYQQTPGQGLQFLFEYFSETQRNKGNFPGRFSGRQFSNSRSEMNVSTLELGDSALYLCASSSTTGGGFDEQYFGPGTRLTVT.

The chain has TRBV14 and TRBJ1-1, with TRBD1 matching 12 bases. Germline V gene data show CDR1 as SGHDN and CDR2 as FVKESK. The V and J ends lost 1 base and 5 bases, in that order; junction bases with no gene match: 2. CDR3 size: 15 residues. In DNA, the CDR3 is TGTGCCAGCAGCCAAGTGGGACAGGGGGCAACTGAAGCTTTCTTT. Translating it yields CASSQVGQGATEAFF.

This sequence joins TRBV10-3 and TRBJ2-3, with 13 bases lining up with TRBD2. With 2 bases clipped from V and 0 bases from J, the junction kept 5 bases outside the gene matches. Looked up from germline, CDR1 is ENHRY and CDR2 is SYGVKD. The length of the CDR3 is 18 residues. The CDR3 loop is CAISEPGTSGESTDTQYF. The CDR3 DNA follows: TGTGCCATCAGTGAGCCCGGGACTAGCGGGGAAAGCACAGATACGCAGTATTTT.

The rearrangement uses TRBV4-1 and TRBJ2-2; D might be TRBD2 (6 bases). Germline values: CDR1 MGHRA, CDR2 YSYEKL. The CDR3 totals 18 residues. The V and J ends lost 2 bases and 2 bases respectively, with 18 bases between them. The CDR3 DNA sequence: TGCGCCAGCAGCCAATCCGGACTATCGTGGGCCAACACCGGGGAGCTGTTTTTT. This encodes CASSQSGLSWANTGELFF.

The rearrangement uses TRBV30 and TRBJ2-1, with a possible D match to TRBD2 (6 bases). This CDR3 is 15 amino acids long. V lost 0 bases and J lost 2, with 11 bases in between. Looked up from germline, CDR1 is GTSNPN and CDR2 is SVGIG (reference sequence). The CDR3 protein is CAWSVRRDPYNEQFF. The CDR3 nucleotides read TGTGCCTGGAGTGTACGGAGGGATCCCTACAATGAGCAGTTCTTC. The variable domain in full, with the rest retrieved from reference TRBV30 and TRBJ2-1, is SQTIHQWPATLVQPVGSPLSLECTVEGTSNPNLYWYRQAAGRGLQLLFYSVGIGQISSEVPQNLSASRPQDRQFILSSKKLLLSDSGFYLCAWSVRRDPYNEQFFGPGTRLTVL.

V gene TRBV28 combines with J gene TRBJ2-1; TRBD2 matches at 8 bases. The CDR3 is 14 residues long. CDR1 is MDHEN, CDR2 SYDVKM, per germline. The V gene end was trimmed by 3 bases and the J gene end by 4 bases; junction bases not matched to a gene: 2. The CDR3 is CASSFGGAYNEQFF. Written as DNA, the CDR3 is TGTGCCAGCAGTTTCGGGGGGGCATACAATGAGCAGTTCTTC.

The chain recombines TRBV23-1 with TRBJ2-3, with D unclear. TRBV23-1 carries the ORF label, with uncertain function. The CDR3 totals 12 residues. The ends were cut back, 8 bases at V and 6 bases at J, with 12 bases in the middle. The CDR3 DNA reads as TGCGCCAGCTACCCTAGGTGCGATACGCAGTATTTT. Amino acid sequence: CASYPRCDTQYF.

The chain employs TRBV6-2 or TRBV6-3 and TRBJ1-2; TRBD1 matches at 7 bases. The CDR3 extends over 12 amino acids. J was trimmed by 7 bases and V by 4 bases; bases with no gene match: 3. CDR1 is MNHEY, CDR2 SVGEGT, per germline. DNA of the CDR3: TGTGCCAGCAGTTCCTACAGGGGTGGCTACACCTTC. This translates into CASSSYRGGYTF.

The chain carries TRBV6-5 and TRBJ1-5; 11 nucleotides line up with TRBD1. Germline loops: CDR1 MNHEY, CDR2 SVGAGI. V lost 6 bases to trimming and J lost 10 bases; unmatched junction nucleotides: 5. This CDR3 comprises 13 residues. This CDR3 reads CASSLDRGHPQHF. CDR3 sequence (DNA): TGTGCCAGCAGCCTGGACAGGGGGCACCCCCAGCATTTT.

This chain connects TRBV5-1 to TRBJ1-6; no firm D call. The CDR3 is 12 residues long. V shed 5 bases and J shed 4 bases, with 4 bases lying between them. Germline V gives CDR1 SGHRS, CDR2 YFSETQ. The CDR3 DNA reads TGCGCCAGCAGGGAGTATAATTCACCCCTCCACTTT. It translates to CASREYNSPLHF.

The chain recombines TRBV5-8 with TRBJ2-7; 8 bases agree with TRBD1. CDR1 SGHTS and CDR2 YDEGEE come from the germline V gene. V shed 3 bases and J 7 bases; nucleotides not matched to a gene: 15. The CDR3 is 16 amino acids. CDR3 protein: CASSSDRGWAPPEQYF. The CDR3 DNA is TGTGCCAGCAGCTCCGACAGGGGCTGGGCCCCTCCAGAGCAGTACTTC.

The CDR3 is CATSRATGVGNSPLHF. The CDR3 DNA follows: TGTGCCACCAGCAGAGCTACAGGGGTTGGGAATTCACCCCTCCACTTT. The chain is built from TRBV15 and TRBJ1-6; 7 nucleotides align to TRBD1. V dropped 1 base and J dropped 7; count of bases not matched to a gene: 7. Germline values: CDR1 LNHNV, CDR2 YYDKDF (reference sequence). This CDR3 has 16 residues.

The chain is built from TRBV19 and TRBJ1-3; possible D gene TRBD1, 5 bases. Germline CDR1 is LNHDA and CDR2 is SQIVND (reference sequence). The V end was cut by 2 bases, the J end by 0 bases, with 11 bases between. The CDR3 runs 16 residues. The CDR3 DNA follows: TGTGCCAGTAGTATAACGGGACTTTCCTCTGGAAACACCATATATTTT. Residues: CASSITGLSSGNTIYF.

This chain uses TRBV11-2 with TRBJ2-3; D is undetermined. The germline V and J ends were trimmed by 0 bases and 2 bases, with 6 bases remaining between them. The germline V gene encodes CDR1 SGHAT and CDR2 FQNNGV. This CDR3 contains 14 residues. The CDR3 spells CASSLDLPTDTQYF. CDR3 sequence (DNA): TGTGCCAGCAGCTTAGATCTTCCCACAGATACGCAGTATTTT.

The chain joins TRBV29-1 to TRBJ2-5; tentative D call: TRBD2 (6 bases). Per the germline V gene, CDR1 is SQVTM and CDR2 is ANQGSEA. Between the trimmed V and J ends, which lost 4 bases and 4 bases, there was a span of 22 bases. The CDR3 loop spans 16 amino acids. CDR3 loop: CSVVGGAWGIRETQYF. CDR3 nucleotide sequence: TGCAGCGTTGTTGGCGGGGCATGGGGTATACGAGAGACCCAGTACTTC. Drawing the rest from reference TRBV29-1 and TRBJ2-5, the complete variable domain is SAVISQKPSRDICQRGTSLTIQCQVDSQVTMMFWYRQQPGQSLTLIATANQGSEATYESGFVIDKFPISRPNLTFSTLTVSNMSPEDSSIYLCSVVGGAWGIRETQYFGPGTRLLVL.